This is a list of T cell receptor beta chains from one sample in a study of graft-versus-host responses after intestinal transplantation. Data came from immunoSEQ multiplex PCR; TCRdb stores just in-frame clones and leaves some out. The profile shows some 110,000 clones, around 94% of them singletons. Their cognate antigens are unknown. The sample here was unstimulated CD4+ T cells sorted from spleen or lymph node cells, taken before transplant. The receptors derive from a human donor who was the organ donor for an intestinal transplant. CDR3s include the opening cysteine and the closing phenylalanine or tryptophan. A D gene is named only where the DNA matches it firmly. Expanded clones get a size class; other rows say once, few or many, or leave the size out.

j_gene,d_gene,v_gene,abundance,CDR3aa,CDR3nt
TRBJ1-1,TRBD1,TRBV7-2,.,CASSPRTGLMNTEAFF,TGTGCCAGCAGCCCGCGGACAGGGCTTATGAACACTGAAGCTTTCTTT
TRBJ1-5,.,TRBV6-1,.,CASSVDGTANQPQHF,TGTGCCAGCAGTGTAGACGGGACGGCCAATCAGCCCCAGCATTTT
TRBJ2-2,TRBD2,TRBV6-6,.,CASSSTSGSARELFF,TGTGCCAGCAGCTCGACTAGCGGGAGCGCACGGGAGCTGTTTTTT
TRBJ2-7,.,TRBV5-1,.,CASSLTAVGHEQYF,TGTGCCAGCAGCTTGACGGCCGTAGGCCACGAGCAGTACTTC
TRBJ2-1,TRBD2,TRBV7-9,.,CASSPRTSGAYNEQFF,TGTGCCAGCAGCCCGCGGACTAGCGGGGCCTACAATGAGCAGTTCTTC
TRBJ2-7,.,TRBV6-1,.,CASSDKQGQSNEQYF,TGTGCCAGCAGTGACAAACAGGGCCAGTCAAACGAGCAGTACTTC
TRBJ2-5,.,TRBV7-2,.,CASSFAGGFEETQYF,TGTGCCAGCAGCTTCGCTGGGGGATTCGAGGAGACCCAGTACTTC
TRBJ2-1,.,TRBV19,.,CASSIALTLKTSNEQFF,TGTGCCAGTAGTATAGCTCTGACCCTCAAAACGAGCAATGAGCAGTTCTTC
TRBJ2-7,.,TRBV5-6,.,CATTIWGAPYEQYF,TGTGCCACCACAATATGGGGTGCCCCCTACGAGCAGTACTTC
TRBJ2-2,.,TRBV7-3,.,CASSRQGPGTGELFF,TGTGCCAGCAGCAGGCAAGGGCCGGGCACCGGGGAGCTGTTTTTT
TRBJ2-7,TRBD1,TRBV5-1,once,CASRRTGGDEQYF,TGCGCCAGCAGGCGGACAGGGGGAGACGAGCAGTACTTC
TRBJ1-5,.,TRBV9,.,CASSPGYSNQPQHF,TGTGCCAGCAGTCCGGGCTATAGCAATCAGCCCCAGCATTTT
TRBJ1-3,TRBD1,TRBV16,once,CASSRGTGHSGNTIYF,TGTGCCAGCAGCCGGGGGACAGGACACTCTGGAAACACCATATATTTT
TRBJ2-3,TRBD2,TRBV28,.,CASTLGGRVADTQYF,TGTGCCAGCACTCTCGGGGGGAGGGTCGCAGATACGCAGTATTTT
TRBJ1-1,TRBD1,TRBV19,.,CASSIGGTGGEAFF,TGTGCCAGTAGTATAGGTGGGACAGGGGGTGAAGCTTTCTTT
TRBJ2-2,TRBD1,TRBV6-6,.,CASSSSDRANTGELFF,TGTGCCAGCAGCTCCTCCGACAGGGCGAACACCGGGGAGCTGTTTTTT
TRBJ1-2,.,TRBV28,.,CASSWGAGAYGYTF,TGTGCCAGCAGTTGGGGAGCAGGAGCTTATGGCTACACCTTC
TRBJ2-3,.,TRBV6-1,few,CASTALDTQYF,TGTGCCAGCACTGCATTGGATACGCAGTATTTT
TRBJ2-7,TRBD1,TRBV18,.,CASSPGTGDYEQYF,TGTGCCAGCTCACCAGGGACAGGGGACTACGAGCAGTACTTC
TRBJ1-2,TRBD1,TRBV6-1,.,CASSETGDYGYTF,TGTGCCAGCAGTGAAACAGGGGACTATGGCTACACCTTC
TRBJ2-7,.,TRBV2,.,CASSALSEQYF,TGTGCCAGCAGTGCTCTTTCCGAGCAGTACTTC
TRBJ2-3,.,TRBV21-1,.,CAPNRGRGEDTQYF,TGTGCCCCCAACCGCGGGAGAGGCGAAGATACGCAGTATTTT
TRBJ2-1,.,TRBV5-8,.,CASSFGRGLLNEQFF,TGTGCCAGCAGCTTTGGCCGTGGGTTGTTGAATGAGCAGTTCTTC
TRBJ1-2,.,TRBV18,.,CASSPPSGDEGGYTF,TGTGCCAGCTCACCTCCAAGCGGGGACGAGGGTGGCTACACCTTC
TRBJ1-2,.,TRBV2,.,CASSEYRDYGYTF,TGTGCCAGCAGTGAATACAGGGACTATGGCTACACCTTC
TRBJ2-7,TRBD2,TRBV2,.,CASRRLAGDFYEQYF,TGTGCCAGCAGGAGACTAGCGGGAGATTTCTACGAGCAGTACTTC
TRBJ2-3,.,TRBV11-2,.,CASSFRAVSRADTQYF,TGTGCCAGCAGCTTTCGGGCAGTCTCGCGTGCAGATACGCAGTATTTT
TRBJ1-1,.,TRBV27,.,CASRKQGGSEAFF,TGTGCCAGCAGGAAACAGGGTGGGAGTGAAGCTTTCTTT
TRBJ2-1,TRBD1,TRBV2,once,CASRGGQVEQFF,TGTGCCAGCAGAGGGGGCCAAGTCGAGCAGTTCTTC
TRBJ2-5,TRBD1,TRBV6-1,.,CASSETLTGGGETQYF,TGTGCCAGCAGTGAGACTCTGACAGGGGGCGGGGAGACCCAGTACTTC
TRBJ1-1,.,TRBV4-1,.,CASSQAGIRDTEAFF,TGCGCCAGCAGCCAAGCGGGCATTCGGGACACTGAAGCTTTCTTT
TRBJ2-2,TRBD1,TRBV19,.,CASSTSGGAAGELFF,TGTGCCAGTAGTACTTCAGGGGGCGCGGCCGGGGAGCTGTTTTTT
TRBJ1-1,.,TRBV28,once,CASSFSSGGNPEAFF,TGTGCCAGCAGTTTTTCGTCGGGAGGGAACCCTGAAGCTTTCTTT
TRBJ2-3,TRBD1,TRBV7-2,.,CASSPDRGFADTQYF,TGTGCCAGCAGCCCTGACAGGGGATTCGCAGATACGCAGTATTTT
TRBJ2-1,TRBD2,TRBV4-1,.,CASSQELAGGMDNEQFF,TGCGCCAGCAGCCAAGAGTTAGCGGGAGGGATGGACAATGAGCAGTTCTTC
TRBJ1-1,.,TRBV27,.,CASSRIYRPKGEDTEAFF,TGTGCCAGCAGTCGAATTTATCGTCCGAAGGGAGAGGACACTGAAGCTTTCTTT
TRBJ2-1,.,TRBV21-1,.,CASSKRTGLSNEQFF,TGTGCCAGCAGCAAACGGACAGGGTTGAGCAATGAGCAGTTCTTC
TRBJ2-2,.,TRBV18,.,CASSPSAANTGELFF,TGTGCCAGCTCACCATCAGCGGCGAACACCGGGGAGCTGTTTTTT
TRBJ2-4,TRBD2,TRBV7-2,.,CASSLGTSGSIQYF,TGTGCCAGCAGCTTAGGGACTAGCGGGAGCATTCAGTACTTC
TRBJ2-2,TRBD2,TRBV19,.,CASSQRTSGSNTGELFF,TGTGCCAGTAGTCAAAGGACTAGCGGGTCGAACACCGGGGAGCTGTTTTTT
TRBJ2-7,.,TRBV30,once,CAWRRFGLYEQYF,TGTGCCTGGAGGAGGTTCGGCCTCTACGAGCAGTACTTC
TRBJ1-4,.,TRBV5-4,.,CASSPRNGEKLFF,TGTGCCAGCAGCCCGCGTAATGGGGAAAAACTGTTTTTT